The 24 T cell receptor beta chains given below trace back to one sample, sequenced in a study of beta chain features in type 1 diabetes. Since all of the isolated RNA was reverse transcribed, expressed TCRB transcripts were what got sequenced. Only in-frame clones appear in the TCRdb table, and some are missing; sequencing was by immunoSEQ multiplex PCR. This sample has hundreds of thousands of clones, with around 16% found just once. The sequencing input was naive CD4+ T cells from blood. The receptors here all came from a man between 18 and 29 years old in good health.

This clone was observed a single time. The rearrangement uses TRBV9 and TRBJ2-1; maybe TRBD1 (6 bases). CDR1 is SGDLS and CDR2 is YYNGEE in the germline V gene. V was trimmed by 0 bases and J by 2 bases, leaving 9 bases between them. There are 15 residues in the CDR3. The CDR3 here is CASSVDRATYNEQFF. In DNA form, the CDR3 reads TGTGCCAGCAGCGTAGACAGGGCCACCTACAATGAGCAGTTCTTC.

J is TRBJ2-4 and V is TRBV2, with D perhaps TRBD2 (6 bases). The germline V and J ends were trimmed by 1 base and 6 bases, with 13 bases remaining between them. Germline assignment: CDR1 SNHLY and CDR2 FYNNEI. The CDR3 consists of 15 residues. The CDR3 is CASSEEAGRGNIQYF. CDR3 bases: TGTGCCAGCAGTGAAGAGGCGGGACGGGGAAACATTCAGTACTTC.

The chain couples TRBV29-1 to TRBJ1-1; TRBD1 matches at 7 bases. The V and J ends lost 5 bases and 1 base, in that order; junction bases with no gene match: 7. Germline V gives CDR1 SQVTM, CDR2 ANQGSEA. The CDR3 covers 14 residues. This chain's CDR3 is CSVQRAGGNTEAFF. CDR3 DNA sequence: TGCAGCGTTCAAAGAGCAGGGGGGAACACTGAAGCTTTCTTT. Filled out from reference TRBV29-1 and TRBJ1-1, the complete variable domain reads SAVISQKPSRDICQRGTSLTIQCQVDSQVTMMFWYRQQPGQSLTLIATANQGSEATYESGFVIDKFPISRPNLTFSTLTVSNMSPEDSSIYLCSVQRAGGNTEAFFGQGTRLTVV.

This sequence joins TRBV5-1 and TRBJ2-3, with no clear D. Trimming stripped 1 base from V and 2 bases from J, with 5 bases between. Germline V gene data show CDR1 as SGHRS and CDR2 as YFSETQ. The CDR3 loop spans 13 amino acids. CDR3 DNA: TGCGCCAGCAGCTTGATCCACACAGATACGCAGTATTTT. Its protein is CASSLIHTDTQYF.

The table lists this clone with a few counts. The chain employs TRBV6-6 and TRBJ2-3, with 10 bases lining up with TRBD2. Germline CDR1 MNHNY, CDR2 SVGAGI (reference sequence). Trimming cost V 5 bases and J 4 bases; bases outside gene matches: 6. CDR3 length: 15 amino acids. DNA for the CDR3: TGTGCCAGCAGTCGCGGGACTAGCGAGGCAGATACGCAGTATTTT. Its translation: CASSRGTSEADTQYF.

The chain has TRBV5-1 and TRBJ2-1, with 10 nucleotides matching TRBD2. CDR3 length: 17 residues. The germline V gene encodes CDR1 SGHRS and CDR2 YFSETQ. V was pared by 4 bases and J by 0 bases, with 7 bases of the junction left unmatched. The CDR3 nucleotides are TGCGCCAGCAGCGCACTAGCGGGGAGACGCTCCTACAATGAGCAGTTCTTC. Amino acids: CASSALAGRRSYNEQFF. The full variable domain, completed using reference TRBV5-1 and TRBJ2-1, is KAGVTQTPRYLIKTRGQQVTLSCSPISGHRSVSWYQQTPGQGLQFLFEYFSETQRNKGNFPGRFSGRQFSNSRSEMNVSTLELGDSALYLCASSALAGRRSYNEQFFGPGTRLTVL.

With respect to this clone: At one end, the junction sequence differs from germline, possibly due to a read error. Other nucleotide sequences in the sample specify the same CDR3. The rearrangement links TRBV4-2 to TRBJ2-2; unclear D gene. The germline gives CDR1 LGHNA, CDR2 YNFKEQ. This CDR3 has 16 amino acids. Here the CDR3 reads CASSQAVTSPAGELFF. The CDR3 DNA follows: TGTGCCAGCAGCCAAGCAGTGACAAGCCCAGCCGGAGAGCTGTTTTTT.

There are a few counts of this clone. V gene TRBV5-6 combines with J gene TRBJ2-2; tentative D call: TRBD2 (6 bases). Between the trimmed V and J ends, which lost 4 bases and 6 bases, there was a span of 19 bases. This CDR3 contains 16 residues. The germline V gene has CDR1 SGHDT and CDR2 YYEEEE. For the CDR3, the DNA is TGTGCCAGCAGCCCCCCATCCCGGGGGTGGCCCGGGGAGCTGTTTTTT. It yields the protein CASSPPSRGWPGELFF.

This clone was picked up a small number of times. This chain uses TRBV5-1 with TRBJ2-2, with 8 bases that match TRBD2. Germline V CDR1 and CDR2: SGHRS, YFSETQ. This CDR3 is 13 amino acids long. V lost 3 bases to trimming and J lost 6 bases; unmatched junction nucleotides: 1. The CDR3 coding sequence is TGCGCCAGCAGCTCGGGAGGGGCCGGGGAGCTGTTTTTT. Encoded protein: CASSSGGAGELFF.

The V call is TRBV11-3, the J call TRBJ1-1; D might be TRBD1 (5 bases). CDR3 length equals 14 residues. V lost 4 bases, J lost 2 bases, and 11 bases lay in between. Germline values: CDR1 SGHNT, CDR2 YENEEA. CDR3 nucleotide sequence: TGTGCCAGCAGCTCTGGGACGTTTAACACTGAAGCTTTCTTT. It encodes CASSSGTFNTEAFF.

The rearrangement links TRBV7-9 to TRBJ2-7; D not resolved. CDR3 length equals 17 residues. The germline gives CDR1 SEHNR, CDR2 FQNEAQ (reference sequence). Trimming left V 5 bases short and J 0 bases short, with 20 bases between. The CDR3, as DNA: TGTGCCAGCAGCCAAGCTGCTGTAGGTCCTAGCTCCTACGAGCAGTACTTC. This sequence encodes CASSQAAVGPSSYEQYF.

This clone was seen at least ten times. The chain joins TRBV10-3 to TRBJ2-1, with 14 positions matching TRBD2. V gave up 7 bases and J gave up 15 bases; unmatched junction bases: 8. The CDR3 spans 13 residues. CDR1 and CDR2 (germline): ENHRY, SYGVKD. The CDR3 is CAITGTSGSNRFF. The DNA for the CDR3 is TGTGCCATCACCGGGACTAGCGGGAGTAATCGGTTCTTC.

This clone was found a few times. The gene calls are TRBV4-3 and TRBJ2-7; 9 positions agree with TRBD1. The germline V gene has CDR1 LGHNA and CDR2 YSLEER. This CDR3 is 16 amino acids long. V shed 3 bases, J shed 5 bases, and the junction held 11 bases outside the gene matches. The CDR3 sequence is CASSHRPPGQGNEQYF. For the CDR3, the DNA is TGCGCCAGCAGCCACCGACCCCCCGGACAGGGGAACGAGCAGTACTTC.

CDR3 sequence: CASSLEGSKNSPLHF. For the CDR3, the DNA is TGTGCCAGCTCGCTCGAGGGGTCGAAAAATTCACCCCTCCACTTT. The chain couples TRBV18 to TRBJ1-6; D is perhaps TRBD1 (5 bases). The CDR3 consists of 15 residues. Trimming stripped 6 bases from V and 7 bases from J, with 16 bases between. Germline V gene lookup returns CDR1 KGHSH and CDR2 LQKENI.

The CDR3 sequence is CASHRVGKDTEEAFF. CDR3 DNA sequence: TGCGCCAGCCACAGGGTTGGGAAGGACACTGAGGAAGCTTTCTTT. The V and J genes are TRBV5-1 and TRBJ1-1; TRBD1 is a possible D gene (6 bases). CDR1 is SGHRS and CDR2 is YFSETQ in the germline V gene. The CDR3 totals 15 residues. V lost 7 bases and J lost 8, with 24 bases in between.

For the CDR3, the DNA is TGTGCCAGCAGCTTATATGCAATTCTGGAAGCTTTCTTT. The encoded protein is CASSLYAILEAFF. The chain uses TRBV7-9 and TRBJ1-1; no firm D call. CDR1 and CDR2 (germline): SEHNR, FQNEAQ (reference sequence). The CDR3 loop spans 13 amino acids. V lost 2 bases to trimming and J lost 8 bases, with 12 bases between them.

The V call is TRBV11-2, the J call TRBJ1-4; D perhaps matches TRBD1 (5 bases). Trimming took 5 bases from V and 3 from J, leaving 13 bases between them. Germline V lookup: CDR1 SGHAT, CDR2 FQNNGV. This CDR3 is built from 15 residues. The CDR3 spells CASSSRTGPNEKLFF. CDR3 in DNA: TGTGCCAGCAGCAGCCGGACGGGACCTAATGAAAAACTGTTTTTT.

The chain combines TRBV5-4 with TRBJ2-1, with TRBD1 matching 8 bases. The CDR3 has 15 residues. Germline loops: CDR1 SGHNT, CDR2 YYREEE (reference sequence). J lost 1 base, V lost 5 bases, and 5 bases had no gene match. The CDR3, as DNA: TGTGCCAGCAGTTCTGGACAGGGTTCCTACAATGAGCAGTTCTTC. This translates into CASSSGQGSYNEQFF.

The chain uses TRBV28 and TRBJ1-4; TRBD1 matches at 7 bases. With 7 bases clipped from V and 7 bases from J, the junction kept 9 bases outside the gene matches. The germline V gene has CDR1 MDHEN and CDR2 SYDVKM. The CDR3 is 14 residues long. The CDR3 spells CASNRDSIFEKLFF. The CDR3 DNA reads TGTGCCAGCAACCGGGACAGCATATTTGAAAAACTGTTTTTT.

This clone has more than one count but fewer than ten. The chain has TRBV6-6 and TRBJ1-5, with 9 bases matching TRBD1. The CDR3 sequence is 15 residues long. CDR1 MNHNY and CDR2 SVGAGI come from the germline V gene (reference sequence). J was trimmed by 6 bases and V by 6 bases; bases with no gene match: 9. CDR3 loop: CASSRTGEAGQPQHF. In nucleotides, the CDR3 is TGTGCCAGCAGCAGGACAGGGGAAGCGGGTCAGCCCCAGCATTTT.

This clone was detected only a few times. In nucleotides, the CDR3 is TGCAGCGTTATTCATAGGGGGAGAGACACTGAAGCTTTCTTT. It encodes CSVIHRGRDTEAFF. The V and J genes are TRBV29-1 and TRBJ1-1; D is perhaps TRBD1 (6 bases). The V gene's germline CDR1 is SQVTM and CDR2 ANQGSEA. CDR3 size: 14 residues. V was cut by 5 bases and J by 3 bases, with 16 bases left in between.

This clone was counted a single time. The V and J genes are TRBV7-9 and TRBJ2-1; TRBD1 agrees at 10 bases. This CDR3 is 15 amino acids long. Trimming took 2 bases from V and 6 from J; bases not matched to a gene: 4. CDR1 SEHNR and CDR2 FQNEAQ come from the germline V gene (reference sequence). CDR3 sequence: CASSLTGQGSNEQFF. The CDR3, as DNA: TGTGCCAGCAGCTTAACGGGACAGGGGTCCAATGAGCAGTTCTTC.

CDR3 coding DNA: TGTGCCAGCAGCATTATAGCGGGGGCGTACAATGAGCAGTTCTTC. It is translated as CASSIIAGAYNEQFF. The chain is built from TRBV7-3 and TRBJ2-1, with 9 bases identical to TRBD2. The V segment lost 5 bases and the J segment 4 bases; nucleotides outside the gene matches: 6. The germline gives CDR1 SGHTA, CDR2 FQGTGA. The CDR3 contains 15 residues.

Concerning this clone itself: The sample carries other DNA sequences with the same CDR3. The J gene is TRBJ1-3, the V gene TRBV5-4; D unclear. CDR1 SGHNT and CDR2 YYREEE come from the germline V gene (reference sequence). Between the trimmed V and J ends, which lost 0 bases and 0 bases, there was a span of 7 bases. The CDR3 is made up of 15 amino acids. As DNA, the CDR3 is TGTGCCAGCAGCTTGGTGGGAGCCTCTGGAAACACCATATATTTT. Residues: CASSLVGASGNTIYF.